These T cell receptor beta chains were read from a single sample in a study of identical twins. From the 5' RACE reads, TCRdb called clonotypes with MiXCR, one entry per CDR3 protein. Of about 330,000 distinct CDR3 sequences in the sample, roughly an eighth were seen once. These records were also assigned to another study, of yellow fever vaccine responses in identical twins.

The sequenced sample was CD8+ T cells sorted from blood. The receptors come from a woman between 18 and 29 years old in good health. Each CDR3 is given with its conserved first and last residue. The D gene is left open where the match is weak. Clone sizes are given selectively: once, few, many, or a class where the clone is expanded.

v_gene	j_gene	abundance	len	d_gene	CDR3nt	CDR3aa
TRBV5-1	TRBJ2-5	many	11	NA	TGCGCCAGCACTGGGGGAGAGACCCAGTACTTC	CASTGGETQYF
TRBV9	TRBJ2-1	few	20	TRBD2	TGTGCCAGCAGCGTAGAGAGCCCCTTACTAGCGGGGATACTCTACAATGAGCAGTTCTTC	CASSVESPLLAGILYNEQFF
TRBV29-1	TRBJ2-3	NA	14	TRBD2	TGCAGCGTGATTCTAGCGGGAGTGGCAGATACGCAGTATTTT	CSVILAGVADTQYF
TRBV7-9	TRBJ2-5	once	14	NA	TGTGCCAGCAGCTCTCGGGGCAACCAAGAGACCCAGTACTTC	CASSSRGNQETQYF
TRBV7-6	TRBJ2-1	NA	16	TRBD2	TGTGCCAGCAGCCGGACTAGCGGTTCTTCCTACAATGAGCAGTTCTTC	CASSRTSGSSYNEQFF
TRBV4-1	TRBJ2-1	NA	16	NA	TGCGCCAGCAGCCAAGACTCATTAGAACGTACGATGGAGCAGTTCTTC	CASSQDSLERTMEQFF
TRBV27	TRBJ2-1	few	16	TRBD2	TGTGCCAGCAGCCCTCGAGGTAGCGGGGTCAACAATGAGCAGTTCTTC	CASSPRGSGVNNEQFF
TRBV29-1	TRBJ1-2	few	12	NA	TGCAGCGTTGAAAGCGGGGGTAATGGCTACACCTTC	CSVESGGNGYTF
TRBV5-4	TRBJ1-2	few	13	NA	TGTGCCAGCAGCGCGAGGGAGAACTATGGCTACACCTTC	CASSARENYGYTF
TRBV6-5	TRBJ2-7	few	17	TRBD1	TGTGCCAGCAGTTCCGTTTTCGGACAAGGGGGCCCTCACGAGCAGTACTTC	CASSSVFGQGGPHEQYF
TRBV27	TRBJ2-7	few	16	TRBD2	TGTGCCAGCAGCCCTTTTAGCGGGGTGGGGTCCTACGAGCAGTACTTC	CASSPFSGVGSYEQYF
TRBV27	TRBJ2-1	many	13	NA	TGTGCCAGCAGTTTACAGGCCTGGTATGAGCAGTTCTTC	CASSLQAWYEQFF
TRBV15	TRBJ2-5	few	20	TRBD1	TGTGCCACCAGTCGGACCCGCCTATTTTTGGACAGGGTATGGGAAGAGACCCAGTACTTC	CATSRTRLFLDRVWEETQYF
TRBV16	TRBJ2-5	once	14	TRBD1	TGTGCCAGCAGCCGCTCTACAGGGGGAGAGACCCAGTACTTC	CASSRSTGGETQYF
TRBV4-1	TRBJ2-4	many	14	TRBD2	TGCGCCAGCAGCCAACCCCGGGGGGTTGGCATTCAGTACTTC	CASSQPRGVGIQYF
TRBV7-6	TRBJ2-1	NA	15	NA	TGTGCCAGCAGCTTAGGGGTTTCCCTTTACAATGAGCAGTTCTTC	CASSLGVSLYNEQFF
TRBV27	TRBJ1-2	NA	13	NA	TGTGCCAGCAGTTTATCTAGCATCTATGGCTACACCTTC	CASSLSSIYGYTF
TRBV27	TRBJ2-2	NA	15	NA	TGTGCCAGCAGTTTAAACACTAGAGGGGGCGGGGAGCTGTTTTTT	CASSLNTRGGGELFF
TRBV3-1	TRBJ2-1	NA	16	TRBD2	TGTGCCAGCAGCCAAGATATTAGCGGGACGACCAATGAGCAGTTCTTC	CASSQDISGTTNEQFF
TRBV27	TRBJ2-1	NA	12	TRBD2	TGTGCCAGCAGTTTCGGACTAGCTGAGCAGTTCTTC	CASSFGLAEQFF
TRBV20-1	TRBJ2-5	few	15	TRBD2	TGCAGTGCTAGAGAGGGCCTAGCGGGGGAAGAGACCCAGTACTTC	CSAREGLAGEETQYF
TRBV14	TRBJ1-2	NA	19	TRBD1	TGTGCCAGCAGCCCCCAGACAGGGGGCGCGGTGTATTCCAACTATGGCTACACCTTC	CASSPQTGGAVYSNYGYTF
TRBV27	TRBJ2-2	NA	15	TRBD2	TGTGCCAGCAGACTTCTAGCGGGAGCTGGCGGGGAGCTGTTTTTT	CASRLLAGAGGELFF
TRBV3-1	TRBJ2-7	once	16	TRBD2	TGTGCCAGCAGCCAACGAATCGGGACTAGCGTTTACGAGCAGTACTTC	CASSQRIGTSVYEQYF
TRBV6-4	TRBJ2-3	NA	14	TRBD2	TGTGCCAGCAGTGACTCGCGGGAGCCAGATACGCAGTATTTT	CASSDSREPDTQYF